Shown below are 5 T cell receptor beta chains from a single sample sequenced in a study of blood T cell repertoires in COVID-19. The method was immunoSEQ multiplex PCR; TCRdb's version includes in-frame clones alone and lacks a portion of them. The sample holds around 330,000 clones, approximately 88% seen once. Source material: peripheral blood. These receptor sequences come from a woman aged 45-59 years with active or convalescent COVID-19.

The CDR3 coding sequence is TGTGCTAGTGGTTTGGTCGGAGGTGGCAATGAGCAGTTCTTC. It is translated as CASGLVGGGNEQFF. This chain uses TRBV12-5 with TRBJ2-1; D might be TRBD2 (5 bases). Germline V gene data show CDR1 as LGHNT and CDR2 as FRNRAP. The CDR3 contains 14 residues. Trimming cost V 0 bases and J 6 bases, with 9 bases left between them.

Only one count was recorded for this clone. J is TRBJ2-1 and V is TRBV4-3; 11 bases are a match to TRBD1. CDR1 is LGHNA and CDR2 is YSLEER in the germline V gene. With V trimmed by 5 bases and J by 4 bases, 4 bases remained unmatched. This CDR3 comprises 15 residues. The CDR3 here is CASSTRDRGYNEQFF. CDR3 nucleotide sequence: TGCGCCAGCAGCACCCGGGACAGGGGGTACAATGAGCAGTTCTTC.

The chain has TRBV6-5 and TRBJ2-3; 8 bases are a match to TRBD1. Germline-derived CDR1 and CDR2 are MNHEY and SVGAGI. The CDR3 runs 15 residues. With 4 bases clipped from V and 3 bases from J, the junction kept 6 bases outside the gene matches. The CDR3 loop is CASSSTGEVTDTQYF. The DNA of the CDR3 is TGTGCCAGCAGTTCGACAGGGGAGGTGACAGATACGCAGTATTTT.

This clone was detected once. This rearrangement joins TRBV15 to TRBJ2-2; 12 positions agree with TRBD2. The CDR3 loop spans 16 amino acids. V gave up 3 bases and J gave up 1 base; unmatched junction bases: 0. CDR1 and CDR2 from the germline V gene are LNHNV and YYDKDF (reference sequence). The DNA for the CDR3 is TGTGCCACCAGCAGGGGACTAGCGGGGAACACCGGGGAGCTGTTTTTT. Its protein product is CATSRGLAGNTGELFF.

This clone was counted only a few times. The chain has TRBV6-4 and TRBJ1-1, with a tentative D call TRBD1 (5 bases). CDR1 MRHNA and CDR2 SNTAGT come from the germline V gene. This CDR3 is 16 amino acids long. Trimming took 0 bases from V and 1 from J, leaving 12 bases between them. The CDR3 is CASSDSTRGENTEAFF. The CDR3 coding sequence is TGTGCCAGCAGTGACTCGACAAGGGGCGAGAACACTGAAGCTTTCTTT.